This T cell receptor (beta chain) was sequenced in a study of cytomegalovirus exposure and HLA in healthy donors. Study results and limitations: A later analysis linked a missense variant in DCLRE1C to the trimming of TCR beta V and J genes.

Germline CDR1 reads SGHTA; CDR2 reads FQGNSA. This CDR3 spans 15 amino acids. With 4 bases clipped from V and 4 bases from J, the junction kept 7 bases outside the gene matches. PCR was performed using 60 Vbeta and 13 Jbeta primers. TCRdb keeps only in-frame clones here, not all; method: immunoSEQ multiplex PCR. The table records roughly 250,000 clones, 75% to 90% of them present only once. With regard to this clone: Its antigen is as yet unknown.

The chain is built from TRBV7-2 and TRBJ1-2; TRBD1 matches 9 bases. The clonotype was recovered from a girl aged 2 to 10 in good health and CMV-seronegative. Material: PBMCs. This CDR3 reads CASSSTGGVGYGYTF. CDR3 DNA: TGTGCCAGCAGCTCGACAGGGGGTGTGGGCTATGGCTACACCTTC.